This T cell receptor (beta chain) was documented in a study of cytomegalovirus exposure and HLA in healthy donors. The data were produced by immunoSEQ multiplex PCR, yet TCRdb's version contains in-frame clones alone and is incomplete. The sample shows 230,000 or so clones, about 91% of them seen only once. CDR3 length: 16 residues. V gave up 0 bases and J gave up 4 bases, with 14 bases separating them. Germline values: CDR1 SGDLS, CDR2 YYNGEE. The specimen sequenced was PBMCs. The V and J genes are TRBV9 and TRBJ2-1; D may be TRBD1 (5 bases). The sequence was collected from a young woman in good health and CMV-seronegative. The CDR3 coding sequence is TGTGCCAGCAGCGTAGCTACAAGGGGTCCTTACAATGAGCAGTTCTTC. It encodes CASSVATRGPYNEQFF.